These T cell receptor beta chains were read from a single sample in a study of shared clonotypes between healthy human individuals. Sequenced by immunoSEQ multiplex PCR; TCRdb stores in-frame clones only, minus some. The data contain about 2 million clones, 85% to 95% of them seen just once; the ten biggest clones take up 0.1% to 0.15%. Sequencing was carried out using naive CD4+ T cells sorted from blood. Receptors were obtained from a man in his late teens or twenties in good health. The CDR3 runs from the conserved cysteine through the conserved F or W. Each record gives: D gene, J gene, V gene, clone size, CDR3 length, CDR3 protein, CDR3 DNA. D genes are given only for firm matches. Expanded clones get a size class; other rows say once, few or many, or leave the size out.

. | TRBJ2-1 | TRBV11-2 | . | 13 | CASSLGQAGEQFF | TGTGCCAGCAGCTTAGGGCAGGCGGGTGAGCAGTTCTTC
TRBD1 | TRBJ1-2 | TRBV5-1 | . | 16 | CASRTGTAATNYGYTF | TGCGCCAGCAGGACCGGGACAGCTGCCACTAACTATGGCTACACCTTC
. | TRBJ2-4 | TRBV6-5 | . | 14 | CASRAGLAKNIQYF | TGTGCCAGCAGGGCGGGACTAGCCAAAAACATTCAGTACTTC
. | TRBJ1-6 | TRBV6-1 | . | 15 | CASSEDRANGSPLHF | TGTGCCAGCAGTGAAGACAGGGCGAACGGCTCACCCCTCCACTTT
TRBD1 | TRBJ1-6 | TRBV10-3 | . | 16 | CAISQQGAVSNSPLHF | TGTGCCATCAGTCAGCAGGGGGCGGTTAGTAATTCACCCCTCCACTTT
TRBD2 | TRBJ2-7 | TRBV30 | . | 14 | CAWSRTSGSYEQYF | TGTGCCTGGAGTAGGACTAGCGGCTCCTACGAGCAGTACTTC
. | TRBJ1-5 | TRBV2 | . | 18 | CASSETTPGAGNSQPQHF | TGTGCCAGCAGTGAGACAACCCCGGGGGCAGGGAATTCTCAGCCCCAGCATTTT
. | TRBJ1-5 | TRBV5-1 | few | 16 | CASSLEGGYSNQPQHF | TGCGCCAGCAGCTTGGAGGGGGGTTATAGCAATCAGCCCCAGCATTTT
. | TRBJ1-4 | TRBV9 | . | 16 | CASSAQGMSTNEKLFF | TGTGCCAGCAGCGCCCAGGGGATGTCGACTAATGAAAAACTGTTTTTT
. | TRBJ1-6 | TRBV30 | once | 15 | CAWARGSSYNSPLHF | TGTGCCTGGGCCCGGGGGAGCTCCTATAATTCACCCCTCCACTTT
TRBD2 | TRBJ2-1 | TRBV25-1 | . | 14 | CASSTLGGAYEQFF | TGTGCCAGCAGTACCCTCGGGGGGGCCTATGAGCAGTTCTTC
TRBD2 | TRBJ2-5 | TRBV5-1 | . | 16 | CASSPGTSGAQETQYF | TGCGCCAGCAGCCCGGGGACTAGCGGGGCCCAAGAGACCCAGTACTTC
. | TRBJ1-4 | TRBV28 | . | 13 | CASFHSGPRCLFF | TGTGCCAGCTTCCACAGTGGCCCTAGGTGTCTTTTTTTT
. | TRBJ2-7 | TRBV7-9 | . | 13 | CASSSTESYEQYF | TGTGCCAGCAGCTCGACAGAGTCCTACGAGCAGTACTTC